The next 23 T cell receptor beta chains were all read from a single sample in a study of T cell changes during pregnancy in multiple sclerosis. Profiled with immunoSEQ multiplex PCR; TCRdb holds only in-frame clones, not every one. Counted here are tens of thousands of clones, 90% to 95% occurring once; the ten biggest clones make up around 8.3%. The sequenced sample was CD8+ T cells from peripheral blood mononuclear cells, obtained in the third trimester of pregnancy. All receptors come from a female donor with multiple sclerosis, enrolled in a pregnancy study.

Here the CDR3 reads CASRGQYNEQFF. The CDR3 DNA follows: TGTGCCAGCAGGGGACAGTACAATGAGCAGTTCTTC. This chain uses TRBV2 with TRBJ2-1; 7 bases line up with TRBD1. Germline V gene data show CDR1 as SNHLY and CDR2 as FYNNEI. After removal of 6 bases from V and 4 bases from J, the junction contained 0 bases not matched to a gene. The CDR3 runs 12 residues.

This sequence joins TRBV2 and TRBJ1-5; possible D gene TRBD1, 6 bases. Germline loops: CDR1 SNHLY, CDR2 FYNNEI. The CDR3 is 17 amino acids. The V end was cut by 2 bases, the J end by 0 bases, with 14 bases between. CDR3 loop: CASSETGGLYSNQPQHF. CDR3 sequence (DNA): TGTGCCAGCAGTGAAACGGGGGGGCTGTATAGCAATCAGCCCCAGCATTTT.

J is TRBJ1-1 and V is TRBV18; the D is unclear. The CDR3 contains 15 residues. Germline CDR1 is KGHSH and CDR2 is LQKENI. The ends were cut back, 3 bases at V and 0 bases at J, with 11 bases in the middle. The CDR3 coding sequence is TGTGCCAGCTCACCGGAGGGCCTATTGAACACTGAAGCTTTCTTT. This encodes CASSPEGLLNTEAFF.

This clone was observed a single time. The chain carries TRBV2 and TRBJ1-6; 8 bases match TRBD1. The CDR3 covers 16 residues. V lost 6 bases and J lost 7; bases outside the gene matches: 11. The germline V gene has CDR1 SNHLY and CDR2 FYNNEI. CDR3 sequence: CASRKTTGGGNSPLHF. Here the CDR3 DNA reads TGTGCCAGCAGAAAAACCACAGGGGGGGGGAATTCACCCCTCCACTTT.

The CDR3 reads CATSRVAGTSPSNEQFF. The CDR3 nucleotides are TGTGCCACCAGCAGAGTTGCCGGGACTAGCCCCTCCAATGAGCAGTTCTTC. The chain carries TRBV15 and TRBJ2-1; 9 nucleotides match TRBD2. V lost 1 base, J lost 6 bases, and 10 bases stayed unmatched. This CDR3 is 17 amino acids long. In germline, CDR1 is LNHNV, CDR2 YYDKDF (reference sequence).

This clone was picked up one time. The chain carries TRBV10-3 and TRBJ1-2, with 10 bases fitting TRBD1. Germline values: CDR1 ENHRY, CDR2 SYGVKD. V shed 0 bases, J shed 6 bases, and the junction held 10 bases outside the gene matches. CDR3 length equals 17 residues. As DNA, the CDR3 is TGTGCCATCAGTGAGTCGGTCTCCGGGACAGGGGAGGATGGCTACACCTTC. It yields the protein CAISESVSGTGEDGYTF.

The chain employs TRBV19 and TRBJ2-5; possibly TRBD1 for D (5 bases). Between the trimmed V and J ends, which lost 1 base and 1 base, there was a span of 10 bases. Germline V CDR1 and CDR2: LNHDA, SQIVND (reference sequence). The CDR3 is made up of 15 amino acids. CDR3 nucleotides: TGTGCCAGTAGTATAGGTGCAGGGTCCCAAGAGACCCAGTACTTC. Encoded protein: CASSIGAGSQETQYF.

This sequence joins TRBV28 and TRBJ2-7; tentative D call: TRBD1 (6 bases). Trimming left V 6 bases short and J 2 bases short, with 11 bases between. The CDR3 length is 13 residues. CDR1 and CDR2 (germline): MDHEN, SYDVKM. The CDR3 protein is CASRYRDTYEQYF. The CDR3 coding sequence is TGTGCCAGCAGATACCGGGACACCTACGAGCAGTACTTC. Variable domain in full (rest from reference TRBV28 and TRBJ2-7): DVKVTQSSRYLVKRTGEKVFLECVQDMDHENMFWYRQDPGLGLRLIYFSYDVKMKEKGDIPEGYSVSREKKERFSLILESASTNQTSMYLCASRYRDTYEQYFGPGTRLTVT.

The gene calls are TRBV4-1 and TRBJ2-2; TRBD1 agrees at 10 bases. CDR3 size: 18 residues. The V segment lost 0 bases and the J segment 4 bases; nucleotides outside the gene matches: 8. CDR1 MGHRA and CDR2 YSYEKL come from the germline V gene. This chain's CDR3 is CASSQDLGTGAFTGELFF. The CDR3 nucleotides are TGCGCCAGCAGCCAAGATCTCGGGACAGGGGCATTCACCGGGGAGCTGTTTTTT.

V usage is TRBV6-5 and J usage is TRBJ2-1; the D gene is possibly TRBD2 (6 bases). This CDR3 region has 13 residues. CDR1 is MNHEY, CDR2 SVGAGI, per germline. Trimming removed 4 bases at V and 8 bases at J, with 12 bases between. CDR3 loop: CASSFGGADEQFF. The CDR3 nucleotides read TGTGCCAGCAGTTTCGGAGGGGCCGATGAGCAGTTCTTC.

CDR3 residues: CASSETRGSTDTQYF. The CDR3 coding sequence is TGTGCCAGCAGTGAAACCCGGGGGAGCACAGATACGCAGTATTTT. This chain uses TRBV6-4 with TRBJ2-3; D possibly corresponds to TRBD2 (6 bases). Trimming pared 3 bases from V and 0 bases from J, leaving 10 bases between. Germline assignment: CDR1 MRHNA and CDR2 SNTAGT. This CDR3 is built from 15 residues.

Only one count was recorded for this clone. V is TRBV6-5 and J is TRBJ1-1, with unresolved D. Germline lookup yields CDR1 MNHEY and CDR2 SVGAGI. The CDR3 is 15 amino acids. Trimming took off 0 bases at V and 1 base at J, with 9 bases between the two ends. The CDR3 reads CASSYSIAGNTEAFF. The CDR3 DNA follows: TGTGCCAGCAGTTACTCGATAGCGGGGAACACTGAAGCTTTCTTT.

In its sample, this clone was seen once. V gene TRBV12-5 combines with J gene TRBJ2-7; maybe TRBD2 (5 bases). The length of the CDR3 is 13 residues. Germline CDR1 is LGHNT and CDR2 is FRNRAP. Trimming shortened V by 1 base and J by 6 bases, and 10 bases separated the two germline ends. DNA of the CDR3: TGTGCTAGTGGTTTGGACGAGGGATCCGAGCAGTACTTC. Encoded protein: CASGLDEGSEQYF.

The chain uses TRBV25-1 and TRBJ2-3; the D is unclear. Trimming pared 0 bases from V and 2 bases from J, leaving 18 bases between. From germline, CDR1 is MGHDK and CDR2 SYGVNS. This CDR3 is 18 amino acids long. The CDR3, as DNA: TGTGCCAGCAGTGAATATTTTGTTAGAACAGAAGACACAGATACGCAGTATTTT. As protein: CASSEYFVRTEDTDTQYF.

This chain links TRBV27 with TRBJ2-3, with 7 nucleotides matching TRBD2. Germline loops: CDR1 MNHEY, CDR2 SMNVEV (reference sequence). Germline trimming cut 3 bases from V and 4 bases from J; bases unmatched to any gene: 10. This CDR3 has 16 amino acids. The CDR3 here is CASSFSAGEPPDTQYF. CDR3 DNA sequence: TGTGCCAGCAGTTTTTCGGCGGGGGAACCCCCAGATACGCAGTATTTT.

The rearrangement joins TRBV6-5 to TRBJ1-2, with a tentative D call TRBD1 (5 bases). Looked up from germline, CDR1 is MNHEY and CDR2 is SVGAGI. CDR3 size: 13 residues. Trimming shortened V by 6 bases and J by 3 bases, and 11 bases separated the two germline ends. The CDR3 sequence: CASRSGRYYGYTF. The CDR3 DNA sequence: TGTGCCAGCAGATCAGGGAGGTACTATGGCTACACCTTC.

V gene TRBV11-2 combines with J gene TRBJ1-4; 8 bases match TRBD1. The germline CDR1 and CDR2 sequences are SGHAT and FQNNGV. CDR3 size: 15 residues. The ends lost 5 bases at V and 5 bases at J; junction bases unmatched: 7. The CDR3: CASSTATGANEKLFF. The CDR3 DNA follows: TGTGCCAGCAGCACAGCGACAGGGGCGAATGAAAAACTGTTTTTT.

The chain carries TRBV9 and TRBJ2-7; possibly TRBD1 for D (5 bases). Germline CDR1 is SGDLS and CDR2 is YYNGEE. The CDR3 has 17 amino acids. Deletions cut 0 bases from V and 3 bases from J, with 19 bases between. The CDR3 region has the DNA TGTGCCAGCAGCGTAGGAAAGGGGCCTAAGACCAGCTACGAGCAGTACTTC. Translated, it gives CASSVGKGPKTSYEQYF.

The chain employs TRBV25-1 and TRBJ1-2; D may be TRBD1 (6 bases). The CDR3 runs to 11 residues. The germline V gene encodes CDR1 MGHDK and CDR2 SYGVNS. V lost 8 bases and J 5 bases, leaving 9 bases between the germline ends. CDR3 nucleotide sequence: TGTGCCAGCGAACAGGGTTATGGCTACACCTTC. The encoded protein is CASEQGYGYTF.

The chain joins TRBV13 to TRBJ2-7; D perhaps matches TRBD1 (6 bases). The CDR3 is made up of 14 amino acids. Germline CDR1 PRHDT, CDR2 FYEKMQ (reference sequence). Trimming pared 4 bases from V and 5 bases from J, leaving 15 bases between. The CDR3 DNA reads as TGTGCCAGCAGCTCCGGGACACGTCGCCACGAGCAGTACTTC. Encoded protein: CASSSGTRRHEQYF.

V and J are TRBV19 and TRBJ2-1, with a possible D match to TRBD2 (5 bases). Trimming removed 5 bases at V and 9 bases at J, with 14 bases between. The germline V gene has CDR1 LNHDA and CDR2 SQIVND (reference sequence). This CDR3 region has 13 residues. CDR3 region: CASSAPGDGEQFF. Here the CDR3 DNA reads TGTGCCAGTAGTGCCCCCGGGGATGGTGAGCAGTTCTTC.

This chain links TRBV10-1 with TRBJ1-5; D is perhaps TRBD1 (5 bases). CDR3 length: 14 amino acids. V shed 6 bases and J shed 7 bases, with 16 bases lying between them. Germline V lookup: CDR1 WNHNN, CDR2 SYGVQD (reference sequence). The CDR3 reads CASSAPGGCQPQHF. In nucleotides, the CDR3 is TGCGCCAGCAGCGCCCCGGGGGGTTGCCAGCCCCAGCATTTT.

A single count supports this clone. The chain joins TRBV5-1 to TRBJ1-5; 8 bases are shared with TRBD1. CDR1 SGHRS and CDR2 YFSETQ come from the germline V gene. The CDR3 extends over 14 amino acids. V was pared by 4 bases and J by 7 bases, with 7 bases of the junction left unmatched. The CDR3 is CASSLGQGVQPQHF. The CDR3 DNA reads TGCGCCAGCAGCCTAGGACAGGGAGTACAGCCCCAGCATTTT.